Listed here are 16 T cell receptor beta chains from one sample, sequenced in a study of Graves' ophthalmopathy and Graves' hyperthyroidism. The TCR beta CDR3 regions underwent amplification from RNA transcripts. HTBI primers were used in a first-round RT-PCR, which preceded a second-round multiplex PCR. TCRdb processed the multiplex PCR reads anew with MiXCR; each CDR3 protein has one entry. The sample has about 420,000 distinct CDR3 sequences; around 21% are singletons. Material for sequencing was peripheral blood. The origin of the receptors is a woman between 18 and 30 years old with stable Graves' hyperthyroidism.

This clonotype occurred many times. J is TRBJ1-3 and V is TRBV19, with D perhaps TRBD1 (6 bases). V lost 5 bases and J 0 bases, leaving 17 bases between the germline ends. Per germline, CDR1 LNHDA and CDR2 SQIVND (reference sequence). This CDR3 comprises 17 residues. The CDR3 is CASSVRTEDRSGNTIYF. CDR3 coding DNA: TGTGCCAGTAGTGTCCGGACAGAGGACCGCTCTGGAAACACCATATATTTT. Complete variable domain (other parts from reference TRBV19 and TRBJ1-3): DGGITQSPKYLFRKEGQNVTLSCEQNLNHDAMYWYRQDPGQGLRLIYYSQIVNDFQKGDIAEGYSVSREKKESFPLTVTSAQKNPTAFYLCASSVRTEDRSGNTIYFGEGSWLTVV.

Regarding this clonotype: This may be a read error, as it is one base from a much larger clone. The V call is TRBV11-1, the J call TRBJ2-7, with a possible D match to TRBD2 (6 bases). The CDR3 spans 16 residues. Germline CDR1 reads SGHAT; CDR2 reads FQDESV (reference sequence). CDR3 nucleotides: TGTGCCAGCAGCCGGAGTAGCGGTAGGAGCTCCTACGAGGAGTACTTC. This codes for CASSRSSGRSSYEEYF.

This clonotype was counted many times. V and J are TRBV6-2 or TRBV6-3 and TRBJ1-1, with a weak D call TRBD1 (5 bases). CDR1 MNHEY and CDR2 SVGEGT come from the germline V gene. The CDR3 runs 14 residues. Trimming pared 8 bases from V and 2 bases from J, leaving 15 bases between. The CDR3 DNA reads as TGTGCCAGCCAAAGACTGACAGTTAACACTGAAGCTTTCTTT. Residues: CASQRLTVNTEAFF.

The table lists this clonotype with many counts. The chain employs TRBV9 and TRBJ2-7; no firm D call. V lost 0 bases and J 0 bases, leaving 7 bases between the germline ends. Germline values: CDR1 SGDLS, CDR2 YYNGEE. The CDR3 has 14 residues. Here the CDR3 reads CASSVGPSSYEQYF. CDR3 DNA: TGTGCCAGCAGCGTAGGTCCTAGCTCCTACGAGCAGTACTTC.

Ten or more counts support this clonotype. The gene calls are TRBV2 and TRBJ1-5, with D unresolved. Germline CDR1 is SNHLY and CDR2 is FYNNEI. The V end lost 1 base, the J end lost 0 bases, and 13 bases lay between the germline ends. The CDR3 has 17 residues. CDR3 in DNA: TGTGCCAGCAGTGAAGAGTCGGCAGGTTATAGCAATCAGCCCCAGCATTTT. Translated: CASSEESAGYSNQPQHF. Combining the CDR3 with reference TRBV2 and TRBJ1-5 gives the whole variable domain EPEVTQTPSHQVTQMGQEVILRCVPISNHLYFYWYRQILGQKVEFLVSFYNNEISEKSEIFDDQFSVERPDGSNFTLKIRSTKLEDSAMYFCASSEESAGYSNQPQHFGDGTRLSIL.

This clonotype was recorded at least ten times. This rearrangement joins TRBV2 to TRBJ2-5; TRBD2 matches at 10 bases. The CDR3 runs to 14 residues. The V gene end was trimmed by 3 bases and the J gene end by 7 bases; junction bases not matched to a gene: 5. In germline, CDR1 is SNHLY, CDR2 FYNNEI. The CDR3 here is CASSDSGRVGTQYF. In DNA form, the CDR3 reads TGTGCCAGCAGTGACAGCGGGAGGGTCGGGACCCAGTACTTC.

This clonotype was picked up many times. The chain uses TRBV12-3 or TRBV12-4 and TRBJ1-2, with D unclear. The V end was cut by 3 bases, the J end by 1 base, with 12 bases between. The CDR3 loop spans 15 amino acids. CDR3 nucleotides: TGTGCCAGCAGTTTCTCCCGGGAGAATAACTATGGCTACACCTTC. As protein: CASSFSRENNYGYTF.

V and J are TRBV24-1 and TRBJ2-7, with 9 bases fitting TRBD1. From germline, CDR1 is KGHDR and CDR2 SFDVKD. V was pared by 9 bases and J by 3 bases, with 8 bases of the junction left unmatched. The CDR3 is 14 amino acids. The CDR3 protein is CATGRHRGHYEQYF. In nucleotides, the CDR3 is TGTGCCACCGGGCGTCACAGGGGGCACTACGAGCAGTACTTC.

Notes on this clonotype: The missing conserved phenylalanine or tryptophan at the end of this CDR3 makes a read error likely. The gene calls are TRBV7-9 and TRBJ1-1; no firm D call. CDR1 SEHNR and CDR2 FQNEAQ come from the germline V gene (reference sequence). The CDR3 sequence is 13 residues long. Trimming took 2 bases from V and 3 from J, leaving 7 bases between them. CDR3 sequence: CASSLISDTEAFL. In DNA form, the CDR3 reads TGTGCCAGCAGCTTAATCTCAGACACTGAAGCTTTCCTT.

J is TRBJ2-5 and V is TRBV15, with no clear D. V was cut by 1 base and J by 5 bases, with 11 bases left in between. Germline V gene data show CDR1 as LNHNV and CDR2 as YYDKDF (reference sequence). The CDR3 spans 14 residues. The CDR3 loop reads CATSRGALSETQYF. CDR3 nucleotides: TGTGCCACCAGCAGAGGGGCCCTATCGGAGACCCAGTACTTC.

This clonotype was picked up many times. V gene TRBV12-3 or TRBV12-4 combines with J gene TRBJ2-7; D unresolved. Trimming pared 3 bases from V and 3 bases from J, leaving 9 bases between. The CDR3 is 13 amino acids. DNA of the CDR3: TGTGCCAGCAGTTTTTCGTCCCTCTACGAGCAGTACTTC. This codes for CASSFSSLYEQYF.

At least ten counts were recorded for this clonotype. A clone one base away is much larger, so this may be a read error. The CDR3 end shows no conserved phenylalanine or tryptophan, and so a read error is likely. This sequence joins TRBV6-1 and TRBJ1-2, with 9 bases that match TRBD1. The V gene's germline CDR1 is MNHNS and CDR2 SASEGT. Trimming removed 4 bases from V and 4 bases from J; junction bases left unmatched: 4. This CDR3 has 14 amino acids. CDR3 sequence (DNA): TGTGCCAGCAGTGCTTGGACAGGGGTCTATGGCTACACCCTC. This sequence encodes CASSAWTGVYGYTL.

This clonotype has a handful of counts. CDR3 protein: CASSGVTAGELFF. CDR3 in DNA: TGCGCCAGCAGCGGGGTAACGGCCGGGGAGCTGTTTTTT. This sequence joins TRBV5-1 and TRBJ2-2; D gene ambiguous. Germline loops: CDR1 SGHRS, CDR2 YFSETQ. V was clipped by 4 bases and J by 6 bases, with 10 bases between them. The CDR3 is 13 amino acids.

This clonotype was picked up a small number of times. The V call is TRBV6-5, the J call TRBJ2-2; 7 bases map to TRBD2. This CDR3 spans 15 amino acids. The germline V gene has CDR1 MNHEY and CDR2 SVGAGI. The V and J ends lost 2 bases and 6 bases, in that order; junction bases with no gene match: 6. CDR3 region: CASSYISGNSGELFF. The CDR3, as DNA: TGTGCCAGCAGTTACATCAGCGGGAATTCCGGGGAGCTGTTTTTT.

The chain links TRBV11-2 to TRBJ1-5, with D uncertain. Germline V gives CDR1 SGHAT, CDR2 FQNNGV. CDR3 length: 18 residues. The V end was cut by 4 bases, the J end by 0 bases, with 19 bases between. CDR3 in amino acids: CASSSRPERIYSNQPQHF. The DNA for the CDR3 is TGTGCCAGCAGCTCTAGACCTGAGAGGATATATAGCAATCAGCCCCAGCATTTT.

There are many counts of this clonotype. V is TRBV28 and J is TRBJ1-1, with D unresolved. Germline CDR1 MDHEN, CDR2 SYDVKM. Trimming left V 3 bases short and J 3 bases short, with 8 bases between. The length of the CDR3 is 13 residues. The CDR3 loop reads CASSLRVYTEAFF. The CDR3 DNA is TGTGCCAGCAGTTTGAGGGTTTACACTGAAGCTTTCTTT.